Listed below are T cell receptor beta chains from one sample, sequenced in a study of beta chain features in type 1 diabetes. Sequencing used immunoSEQ multiplex PCR; TCRdb keeps in-frame clones, though not all of them. The sample lists approximately 90,000 clones; under 35% were seen once. What was sequenced was stem cell memory CD4+ T cells from blood. The receptors shown here come from a woman aged 18 to 35 in good health. Each CDR3 is given with its conserved first and last residue. A D gene is named only where the DNA matches it firmly. Size is stated for part of the rows, as once, few or many counts, or as a class when the clone is expanded.

TRBJ2-3,TRBV4-3,NA,NA,CASSQGGRTPTQYF,TGCGCCAGCAGCCAAGGTGGCAGAACCCCTACGCAGTATTTT
TRBJ2-2,TRBV11-3,few,TRBD1,CASSQTGGDTGELFF,TGTGCCAGCAGCCAGACAGGGGGCGACACCGGGGAGCTGTTTTTT
TRBJ1-5,TRBV5-4,NA,NA,CASSRDSNQPQHF,TGTGCCAGCAGCCGCGACAGTAATCAGCCCCAGCATTTT
TRBJ1-3,TRBV7-2,NA,TRBD1,CASSVRRDRGNTIYF,TGTGCCAGCAGCGTCCGCCGGGACAGAGGAAACACCATATATTTT
TRBJ2-7,TRBV30,NA,TRBD1,CAWRHSTGYVYEQYF,TGTGCCTGGAGACACTCGACAGGGTATGTCTACGAGCAGTACTTC
TRBJ2-7,TRBV2,NA,TRBD1,CASAGIQGAARREQYF,TGTGCCAGCGCTGGGATCCAGGGGGCGGCCCGGAGGGAGCAGTACTTC
TRBJ2-7,TRBV9,NA,TRBD2,CASSPLPTSGLYEQYF,TGTGCCAGCAGCCCCCTGCCGACTAGCGGTCTATACGAGCAGTACTTC
TRBJ2-3,TRBV7-9,NA,NA,CASSLVHNGDTQYF,TGTGCCAGCAGCTTAGTTCATAACGGGGATACGCAGTATTTT
TRBJ1-1,TRBV11-2,NA,TRBD1,CASSPRGGQIMNTEAFF,TGTGCCAGCAGCCCCCGAGGGGGACAGATCATGAACACTGAAGCTTTCTTT
TRBJ2-1,TRBV11-2,NA,NA,CASSLLASSSYNEQFF,TGTGCCAGCAGCTTGCTGGCATCTAGCTCCTACAATGAGCAGTTCTTC
TRBJ2-1,TRBV13,few,TRBD2,CASSSPSGEGHEQFF,TGTGCCAGCAGCTCCCCTAGCGGGGAAGGGCATGAGCAGTTCTTC
TRBJ2-3,TRBV6-5,NA,NA,CASSSPGTDTQYF,TGTGCCAGCAGTTCCCCCGGCACAGATACGCAGTATTTT
TRBJ2-7,TRBV2,few,NA,CASFPLTYEQYF,TGTGCCAGCTTTCCACTCACCTACGAGCAGTACTTC
TRBJ2-7,TRBV25-1,NA,TRBD2,CASSAWGGDHEQYF,TGTGCCAGCAGTGCCTGGGGGGGGGATCACGAGCAGTACTTC
TRBJ1-1,TRBV9,NA,NA,CASSATLVSNTEAFF,TGTGCCAGCAGCGCTACCTTGGTCTCGAACACTGAAGCTTTCTTT
TRBJ2-7,TRBV25-1,NA,NA,CASSDDGGRFYEQYF,TGTGCCAGCAGTGACGACGGGGGGCGCTTTTACGAGCAGTACTTC
TRBJ1-2,TRBV7-2,NA,TRBD1,CASSLLQGASSHGYTF,TGTGCCAGCAGCTTGCTACAGGGGGCGTCTAGTCATGGCTACACCTTC
TRBJ1-2,TRBV7-2,NA,TRBD1,CASSHRDSNNYGYTF,TGTGCCAGCAGCCATAGGGACAGCAACAACTATGGCTACACCTTC
TRBJ2-1,TRBV5-1,few,TRBD2,CASSAGLAGPYNEQFF,TGCGCCAGCAGCGCCGGACTAGCGGGACCCTACAATGAGCAGTTCTTC
TRBJ2-7,TRBV2,NA,TRBD1,CASSDRGPEQYF,TGTGCCAGCAGTGACAGGGGGCCCGAGCAGTACTTC
TRBJ2-7,TRBV7-8,NA,NA,CASSLQEATHEQYF,TGTGCCAGCAGCTTACAGGAGGCGACACACGAGCAGTACTTC
TRBJ1-2,TRBV11-3,NA,TRBD1,CASSAGTGYGGYTF,TGTGCCAGCAGCGCCGGGACAGGGTACGGGGGCTACACCTTC
TRBJ2-3,TRBV4-1,NA,TRBD2,CASSQAAGLLGDTQYF,TGCGCCAGCAGCCAAGCAGCGGGGTTGCTGGGAGATACGCAGTATTTT
TRBJ2-3,TRBV9,few,TRBD2,CASSADQAGSTDTQYF,TGTGCCAGCAGCGCGGACCAAGCGGGGTCCACAGATACGCAGTATTTT
TRBJ2-3,TRBV11-3,NA,NA,CASSSRASSDTQYF,TGTGCCAGCAGCTCCCGGGCTAGCTCAGATACGCAGTATTTT
TRBJ1-2,TRBV6-5,few,NA,CASTLDSRYGYTF,TGTGCCAGCACCTTGGACAGCCGTTATGGCTACACCTTC
TRBJ2-3,TRBV7-2,NA,NA,CASSYYTWSGTDTQYF,TGTGCCAGCAGCTACTACACGTGGTCTGGCACAGATACGCAGTATTTT
TRBJ1-2,TRBV30,few,TRBD1,CAWRQTGANYGYTF,TGTGCCTGGAGACAGACAGGGGCTAACTATGGCTACACCTTC
TRBJ2-3,TRBV5-1,few,NA,CASNRQPSTDTQYF,TGCGCCAGCAACAGGCAGCCAAGCACAGATACGCAGTATTTT
TRBJ2-7,TRBV6-5,few,NA,CASSAPQGYEQYF,TGTGCCAGCAGTGCACCTCAGGGATACGAGCAGTACTTC
TRBJ2-3,TRBV28,many,TRBD1,CASSMGQGTLPRYF,TGTGCCAGCAGTATGGGACAGGGGACCCTTCCGAGGTATTTT
TRBJ2-5,TRBV29-1,NA,NA,CSVVKQSKETQYF,TGCAGCGTTGTGAAACAGTCAAAAGAGACCCAGTACTTC
TRBJ1-6,TRBV7-2,NA,NA,CASSLVPDSSPLHF,TGTGCCAGCAGCTTAGTCCCCGATAGTTCACCCCTCCACTTT
TRBJ2-7,TRBV6-6,NA,NA,CASSSGNSYEQYF,TGTGCCAGCAGTTCAGGGAACTCCTACGAGCAGTACTTC
TRBJ2-3,TRBV11-2,NA,NA,CASSLGRTSTDTQYF,TGTGCCAGCAGCTTAGGACGGACTAGCACAGATACGCAGTATTTT
TRBJ1-2,TRBV7-2,NA,TRBD1,CASSFGQGAGGYTF,TGTGCCAGCAGCTTCGGGCAGGGGGCTGGTGGCTACACCTTC
TRBJ2-1,TRBV6-4,NA,TRBD2,CASSVAGGPYNEQFF,TGTGCCAGCAGTGTCGCGGGAGGGCCGTACAATGAGCAGTTCTTC
TRBJ2-1,TRBV12-5,few,TRBD1,CASGLVLDRKNYNEQFF,TGTGCTAGTGGTTTGGTATTGGACAGGAAGAACTACAATGAGCAGTTCTTC
TRBJ1-1,TRBV29-1,NA,TRBD1,CSVYTAGQGNTEAFF,TGCAGCGTGTATACCGCGGGACAGGGAAACACTGAAGCTTTCTTT
TRBJ1-2,TRBV18,NA,NA,CASSPGGNYGYTF,TGTGCCAGCTCACCGGGAGGGAACTATGGCTACACCTTC
TRBJ2-5,TRBV7-9,few,TRBD2,CASSLGGGGAKTQYF,TGTGCCAGCAGCTTAGGTGGCGGGGGGGCGAAGACCCAGTACTTC
TRBJ1-2,TRBV30,few,TRBD1,CAWSRKGASNYGYTF,TGTGCCTGGAGTCGAAAGGGGGCGTCTAACTATGGCTACACCTTC